The rows below give T cell receptor beta chains drawn from one sample of a study of graft-versus-host responses after intestinal transplantation. The method was immunoSEQ multiplex PCR; TCRdb's version includes in-frame clones alone and lacks a portion of them. This sample yields 40,000 to 60,000 clones, of which 84% are seen a single time; over 0.45% belongs to the top ten. Their recognized antigens are unknown. The sequenced sample was unstimulated CD4+ T cells sorted from spleen or lymph node cells, obtained before transplant. The source is a human donor who was the organ donor for an intestinal transplant. CDR3s include the opening cysteine and the closing phenylalanine or tryptophan. Each record gives: clone size, V gene, D gene, J gene, CDR3 DNA, CDR3 protein. The D gene is left open where the match is weak. Only some rows state a clone size, as once, few, many or a class for expanded clones.

clone size: few; V gene: TRBV4-2; D gene: NA; J gene: TRBJ2-5; CDR3 DNA: TGTGCCAGCAGCCAAGACGGGGGCGAAGAGACCCAGTACTTC; CDR3 protein: CASSQDGGEETQYF
clone size: NA; V gene: TRBV7-9; D gene: NA; J gene: TRBJ1-2; CDR3 DNA: TGTGCCAGCAGCCAAATGGGGGGCTCCGTCTATGGCTACACCTTC; CDR3 protein: CASSQMGGSVYGYTF
clone size: NA; V gene: TRBV7-2; D gene: TRBD2; J gene: TRBJ2-6; CDR3 DNA: TGTGCCAGCAGCTCTGGACTAGCGGGGAGATCTGGGGCCAACGTCCTGACTTTC; CDR3 protein: CASSSGLAGRSGANVLTF
clone size: NA; V gene: TRBV6-6; D gene: NA; J gene: TRBJ1-4; CDR3 DNA: TGTGCCAGCAGTGAGCTACAGAGGCTGTTTTTT; CDR3 protein: CASSELQRLFF
clone size: NA; V gene: TRBV5-4; D gene: TRBD1; J gene: TRBJ1-2; CDR3 DNA: TGTGCCAGCAGCCCTGCGAGGACAGGGGATGGCTACACCTTC; CDR3 protein: CASSPARTGDGYTF
clone size: NA; V gene: TRBV10-3; D gene: NA; J gene: TRBJ1-2; CDR3 DNA: TGTGCCATCAGTGGCGGAACAGGGCTGGGGTACTATGGCTACACCTTC; CDR3 protein: CAISGGTGLGYYGYTF
clone size: NA; V gene: TRBV12-5; D gene: TRBD1; J gene: TRBJ1-6; CDR3 DNA: TGTGCTAGTGGTTTGGTACTAGGGCAGGGGGGCTCACCCCTCCACTTT; CDR3 protein: CASGLVLGQGGSPLHF
clone size: NA; V gene: TRBV7-9; D gene: NA; J gene: TRBJ2-1; CDR3 DNA: TGTGCCAGCAGCCACCCAAGATACAATGAGCAGTTCTTC; CDR3 protein: CASSHPRYNEQFF
clone size: NA; V gene: TRBV6-1; D gene: TRBD1; J gene: TRBJ2-3; CDR3 DNA: TGTGCCAGCAGTGTAGACAGGGGCACAGATACGCAGTATTTT; CDR3 protein: CASSVDRGTDTQYF
clone size: few; V gene: TRBV19; D gene: NA; J gene: TRBJ2-7; CDR3 DNA: TGTGCCAGTCAGCGCCTGAGAGGGCCAAAAGAGCAGTACTTC; CDR3 protein: CASQRLRGPKEQYF
clone size: NA; V gene: TRBV5-6; D gene: NA; J gene: TRBJ1-2; CDR3 DNA: TGTGCCAGCAGCCCCACCGGGACTATATCGCCCTATGGCTACACCTTC; CDR3 protein: CASSPTGTISPYGYTF
clone size: NA; V gene: TRBV11-2; D gene: NA; J gene: TRBJ1-4; CDR3 DNA: TGTGCCAGCAGCTTACCCGGACAGCTTAATGAAAAACTGTTTTTT; CDR3 protein: CASSLPGQLNEKLFF
clone size: NA; V gene: TRBV6-5; D gene: NA; J gene: TRBJ2-2; CDR3 DNA: TGTGCCAGCAGTGGGGGGTTATGGCTCGGGGAGCTGTTTTTT; CDR3 protein: CASSGGLWLGELFF
clone size: NA; V gene: TRBV6-5; D gene: NA; J gene: TRBJ2-7; CDR3 DNA: TGTGCCAGCAGTTACAGGGGCGAGCAGTACTTC; CDR3 protein: CASSYRGEQYF
clone size: NA; V gene: TRBV5-1; D gene: TRBD2; J gene: TRBJ2-1; CDR3 DNA: TGCGCCAGCAGCAGTGCTAGCGGGAGGACGAATGAGCAGTTCTTC; CDR3 protein: CASSSASGRTNEQFF
clone size: NA; V gene: TRBV11-2; D gene: NA; J gene: TRBJ1-1; CDR3 DNA: TGTGCCAGCAGCTTAGGGGTGGTCCCTAACACTGAAGCTTTCTTT; CDR3 protein: CASSLGVVPNTEAFF
clone size: NA; V gene: TRBV30; D gene: TRBD1; J gene: TRBJ1-2; CDR3 DNA: TGTGCCTGGAGTGTAGGGACAGCCCTTAACTATGGCTACACCTTC; CDR3 protein: CAWSVGTALNYGYTF
clone size: NA; V gene: TRBV6-5; D gene: NA; J gene: TRBJ1-3; CDR3 DNA: TGTGCCAGCAGTGAGGACTCTGGAAACACCATATATTTT; CDR3 protein: CASSEDSGNTIYF
clone size: NA; V gene: TRBV6-1; D gene: NA; J gene: TRBJ1-1; CDR3 DNA: TGTGCCAGCAGCGAAGCAAGGGGGGGGCCCTTTAGGAACACTGAAGCTTTCTTT; CDR3 protein: CASSEARGGPFRNTEAFF
clone size: few; V gene: TRBV6-6; D gene: NA; J gene: TRBJ1-1; CDR3 DNA: TGTGCCAGCAGTTACTCGAACACTGAAGCTTTCTTT; CDR3 protein: CASSYSNTEAFF
clone size: few; V gene: TRBV30; D gene: TRBD2; J gene: TRBJ2-7; CDR3 DNA: TGTGCCTGGAGGGCCGGGACTAGCGGGGCTTGGGGCTACGAGCAGTACTTC; CDR3 protein: CAWRAGTSGAWGYEQYF
clone size: NA; V gene: TRBV11-2; D gene: NA; J gene: TRBJ2-4; CDR3 DNA: TGTGCCAGCAGCTTATACGGGGGCGGTAACATTCAGTACTTC; CDR3 protein: CASSLYGGGNIQYF
clone size: NA; V gene: TRBV25-1; D gene: TRBD1; J gene: TRBJ1-1; CDR3 DNA: TGTGCCAGCAGTGACACAGGGGGCAACACTGAAGCTTTCTTT; CDR3 protein: CASSDTGGNTEAFF
clone size: NA; V gene: TRBV6-6; D gene: NA; J gene: TRBJ2-7; CDR3 DNA: TGTGCCAGCAGTCCCCGGGGGCCGCCGGGCTCCTACGAGCAGTACTTC; CDR3 protein: CASSPRGPPGSYEQYF
clone size: NA; V gene: TRBV6-1; D gene: NA; J gene: TRBJ2-7; CDR3 DNA: TGTGCCAGCAGTGAAAGGAGACAATCCTACGAGCAGTACTTC; CDR3 protein: CASSERRQSYEQYF
clone size: NA; V gene: TRBV4-3; D gene: NA; J gene: TRBJ2-7; CDR3 DNA: TGCGCCAGCAGCCAACTGGGGGGAGGCGAGCAGTACTTC; CDR3 protein: CASSQLGGGEQYF